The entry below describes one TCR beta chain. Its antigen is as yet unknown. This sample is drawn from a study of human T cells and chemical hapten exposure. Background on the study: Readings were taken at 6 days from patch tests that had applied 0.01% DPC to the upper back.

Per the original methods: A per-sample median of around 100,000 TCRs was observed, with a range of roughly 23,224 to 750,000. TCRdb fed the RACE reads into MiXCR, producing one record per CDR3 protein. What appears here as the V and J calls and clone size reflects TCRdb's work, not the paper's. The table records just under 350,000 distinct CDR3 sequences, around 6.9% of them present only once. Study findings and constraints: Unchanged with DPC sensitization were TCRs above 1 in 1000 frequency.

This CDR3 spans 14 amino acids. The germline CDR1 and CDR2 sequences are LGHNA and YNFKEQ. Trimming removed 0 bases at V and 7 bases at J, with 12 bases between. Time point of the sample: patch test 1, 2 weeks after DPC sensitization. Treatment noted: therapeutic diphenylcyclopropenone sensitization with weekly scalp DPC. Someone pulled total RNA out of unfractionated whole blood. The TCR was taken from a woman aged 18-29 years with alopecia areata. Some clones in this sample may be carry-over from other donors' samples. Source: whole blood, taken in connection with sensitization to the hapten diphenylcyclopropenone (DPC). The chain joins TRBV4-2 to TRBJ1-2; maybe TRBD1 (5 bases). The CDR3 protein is CASSQDGSTGGYTF. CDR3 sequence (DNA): TGTGCCAGCAGCCAAGACGGAAGTACAGGTGGCTACACCTTC.